The clone carrying this T cell receptor beta chain has just a few counts. This sample stems from a study of patients and donors after allogeneic stem cell transplantation. From the RT-PCR reads, TCRdb called clonotypes with MiXCR, one entry per CDR3 protein. The table shows hundreds of thousands of distinct CDR3 sequences, with roughly 16% occurring only once. Germline V CDR1 and CDR2: SGHVS, FNYEAQ. Germline trimming cut 5 bases from V and 0 bases from J; bases unmatched to any gene: 10. The CDR3 covers 17 residues. The sample consisted of blood, either unsorted or a sorted T cell fraction (not recorded which). This TCR was recovered from a human donor who was either an allogeneic HSCT recipient or a stem cell or donor lymphocyte infusion donor (not recorded which). It is not recorded whose cells these are; they may come from a transplant donor. The chain couples TRBV7-6 to TRBJ2-4; 7 nucleotides match TRBD1. CDR3 in DNA: TGTGCCAGCAGCCCTCAGGGACAGCGAGCAGCCAAAAACATTCAGTACTTC. Residues: CASSPQGQRAAKNIQYF.